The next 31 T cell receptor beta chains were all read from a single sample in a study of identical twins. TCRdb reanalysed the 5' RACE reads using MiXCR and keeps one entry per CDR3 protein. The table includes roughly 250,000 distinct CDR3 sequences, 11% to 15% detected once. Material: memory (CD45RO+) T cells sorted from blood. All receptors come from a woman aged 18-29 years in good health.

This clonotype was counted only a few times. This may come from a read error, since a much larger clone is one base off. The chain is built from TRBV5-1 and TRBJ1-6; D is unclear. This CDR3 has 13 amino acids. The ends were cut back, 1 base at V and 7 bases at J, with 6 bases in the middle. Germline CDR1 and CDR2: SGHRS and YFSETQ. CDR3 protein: CASSLWGNSPLHF. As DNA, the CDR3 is TGCGCCAGCAGCTTGTGGGGAAATTCACCCCTCCACTTT.

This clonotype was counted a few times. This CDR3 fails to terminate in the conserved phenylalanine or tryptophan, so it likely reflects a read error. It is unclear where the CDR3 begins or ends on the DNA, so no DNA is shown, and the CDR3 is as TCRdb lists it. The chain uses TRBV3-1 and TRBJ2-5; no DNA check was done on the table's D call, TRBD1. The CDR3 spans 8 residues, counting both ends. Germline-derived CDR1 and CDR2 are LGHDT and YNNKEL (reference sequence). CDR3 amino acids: CASSRTSL.

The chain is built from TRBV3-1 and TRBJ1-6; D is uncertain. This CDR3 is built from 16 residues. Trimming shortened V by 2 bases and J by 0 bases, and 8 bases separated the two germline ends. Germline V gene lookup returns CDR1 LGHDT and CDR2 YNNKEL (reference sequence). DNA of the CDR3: TGTGCCAGCAGCCAAAATGGAGGCTCCTATAATTCACCCCTCCACTTT. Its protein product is CASSQNGGSYNSPLHF.

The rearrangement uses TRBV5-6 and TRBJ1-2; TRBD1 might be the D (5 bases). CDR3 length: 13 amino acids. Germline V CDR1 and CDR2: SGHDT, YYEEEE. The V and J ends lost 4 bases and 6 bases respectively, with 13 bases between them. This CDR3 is CASSRGPRDGYTF. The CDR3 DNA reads TGTGCCAGCAGCCGGGGCCCGAGGGATGGCTACACCTTC.

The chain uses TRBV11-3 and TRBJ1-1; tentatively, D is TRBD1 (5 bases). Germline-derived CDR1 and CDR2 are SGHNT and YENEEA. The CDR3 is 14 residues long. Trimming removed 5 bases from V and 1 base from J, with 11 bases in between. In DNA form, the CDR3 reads TGTGCCAGCAGCCCCCGGAGGGGGAACACTGAAGCTTTCTTT. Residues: CASSPRRGNTEAFF.

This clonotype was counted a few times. The CDR3 protein is CASSSGTGLNGELFF. DNA of the CDR3: TGCGCCAGCAGCTCCGGGACAGGGCTAAACGGGGAGCTGTTTTTT. This chain links TRBV5-1 with TRBJ2-2; 9 bases agree with TRBD1. The CDR3 is 15 amino acids. The germline CDR1 and CDR2 sequences are SGHRS and YFSETQ. Unmatched junction bases numbered 7, after V lost 3 bases and J lost 7 bases.

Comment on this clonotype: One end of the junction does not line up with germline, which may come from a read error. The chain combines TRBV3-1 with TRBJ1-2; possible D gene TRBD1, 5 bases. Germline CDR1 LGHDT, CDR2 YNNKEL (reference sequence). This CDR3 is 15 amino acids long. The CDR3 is CASCQGAGLGYGYTF. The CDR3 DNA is TGTGCCAGCTGCCAAGGTGCGGGGCTAGGCTATGGCTACACCTTC.

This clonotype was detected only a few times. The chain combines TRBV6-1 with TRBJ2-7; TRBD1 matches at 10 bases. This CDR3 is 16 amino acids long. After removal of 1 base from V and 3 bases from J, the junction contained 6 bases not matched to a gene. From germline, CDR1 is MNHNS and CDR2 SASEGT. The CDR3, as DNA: TGTGCCAGCAGTGAAGAGGGACAGGGGTTAGTCTACGAGCAGTACTTC. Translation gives CASSEEGQGLVYEQYF.

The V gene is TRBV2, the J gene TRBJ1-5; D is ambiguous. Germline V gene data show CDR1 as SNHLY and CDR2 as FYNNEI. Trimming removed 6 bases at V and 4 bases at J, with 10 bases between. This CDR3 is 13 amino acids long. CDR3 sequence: CASRYSENQPQHF. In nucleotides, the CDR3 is TGTGCCAGCAGATACAGCGAAAATCAGCCCCAGCATTTT. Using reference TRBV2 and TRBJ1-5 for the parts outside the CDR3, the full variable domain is EPEVTQTPSHQVTQMGQEVILRCVPISNHLYFYWYRQILGQKVEFLVSFYNNEISEKSEIFDDQFSVERPDGSNFTLKIRSTKLEDSAMYFCASRYSENQPQHFGDGTRLSIL.

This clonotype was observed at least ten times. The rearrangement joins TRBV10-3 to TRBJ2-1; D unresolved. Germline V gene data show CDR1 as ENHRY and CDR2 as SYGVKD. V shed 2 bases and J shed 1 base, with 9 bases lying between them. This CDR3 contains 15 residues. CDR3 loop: CAISEEIVSYNEQFF. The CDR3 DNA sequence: TGTGCCATCAGTGAGGAGATCGTATCCTACAATGAGCAGTTCTTC.

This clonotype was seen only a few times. The CDR3 sequence is CASSPTDPYEQYF. The CDR3 DNA reads as TGTGCCAGCTCACCCACAGACCCCTACGAGCAGTACTTC. The genes are TRBV18 and TRBJ2-7; D not certain. The germline V gene has CDR1 KGHSH and CDR2 LQKENI. The CDR3 loop spans 13 amino acids. The V gene lost 3 bases and the J gene lost 2 bases, with 8 bases spanning the gap.

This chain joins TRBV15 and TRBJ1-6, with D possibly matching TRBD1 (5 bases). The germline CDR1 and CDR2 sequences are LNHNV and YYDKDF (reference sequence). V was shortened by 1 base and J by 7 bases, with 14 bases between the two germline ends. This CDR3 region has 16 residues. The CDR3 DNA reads TGTGCCACCAGCAGAGGACGGGGGAGGGAAAATTCACCCCTCCACTTT. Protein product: CATSRGRGRENSPLHF.

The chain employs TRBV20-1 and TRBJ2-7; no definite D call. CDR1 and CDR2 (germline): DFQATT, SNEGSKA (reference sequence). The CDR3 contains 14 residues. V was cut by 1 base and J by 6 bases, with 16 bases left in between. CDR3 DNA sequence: TGCAGTGCTAGAGCGGGTGGTTCTAGACGCGAGCAGTACTTC. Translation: CSARAGGSRREQYF.

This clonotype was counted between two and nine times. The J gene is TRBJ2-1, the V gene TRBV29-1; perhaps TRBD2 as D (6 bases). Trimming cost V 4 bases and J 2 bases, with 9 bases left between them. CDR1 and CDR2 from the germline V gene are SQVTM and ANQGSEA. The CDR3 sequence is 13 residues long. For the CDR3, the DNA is TGCAGCGTTGCTAGCGAACCCTACAATGAGCAGTTCTTC. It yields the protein CSVASEPYNEQFF.

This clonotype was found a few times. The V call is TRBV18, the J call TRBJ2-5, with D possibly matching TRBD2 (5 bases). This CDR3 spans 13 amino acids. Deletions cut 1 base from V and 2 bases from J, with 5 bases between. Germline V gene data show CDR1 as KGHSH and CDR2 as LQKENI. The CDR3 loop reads CASSPREQETQYF. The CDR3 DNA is TGTGCCAGCTCACCACGGGAGCAAGAGACCCAGTACTTC.

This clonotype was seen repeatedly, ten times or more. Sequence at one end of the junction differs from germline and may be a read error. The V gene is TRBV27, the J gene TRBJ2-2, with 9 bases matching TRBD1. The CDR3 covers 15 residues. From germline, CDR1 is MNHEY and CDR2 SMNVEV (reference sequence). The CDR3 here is CASSLDRGNTGELFF. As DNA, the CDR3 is TGCGCCAGCAGCCTGGACAGGGGAAACACCGGGGAGCTGTTTTTT.

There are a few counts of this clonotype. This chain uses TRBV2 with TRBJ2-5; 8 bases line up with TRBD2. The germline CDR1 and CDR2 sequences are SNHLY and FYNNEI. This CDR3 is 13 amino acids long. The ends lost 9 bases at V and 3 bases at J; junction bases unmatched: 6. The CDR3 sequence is CASCPGLEETQYF. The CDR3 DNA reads TGTGCCAGTTGTCCGGGACTAGAAGAGACCCAGTACTTC.

The CDR3: CASSWDRSGTGELFF. As DNA, the CDR3 is TGTGCCAGCAGCTGGGACAGGAGTGGCACCGGGGAGCTGTTTTTT. This chain joins TRBV5-6 and TRBJ2-2; 8 bases are a match to TRBD1. The J segment lost 4 bases and the V segment lost 3 bases, leaving 5 bases of the junction unmatched. The CDR3 is made up of 15 amino acids. Germline loops: CDR1 SGHDT, CDR2 YYEEEE.

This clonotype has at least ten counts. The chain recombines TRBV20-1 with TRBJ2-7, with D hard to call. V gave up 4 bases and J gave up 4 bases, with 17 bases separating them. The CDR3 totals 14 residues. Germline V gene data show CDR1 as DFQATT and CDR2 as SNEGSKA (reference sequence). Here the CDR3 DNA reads TGCAGTGCTATCGCCCGCCTGTATGGTTACGAGCAGTACTTC. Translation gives CSAIARLYGYEQYF.

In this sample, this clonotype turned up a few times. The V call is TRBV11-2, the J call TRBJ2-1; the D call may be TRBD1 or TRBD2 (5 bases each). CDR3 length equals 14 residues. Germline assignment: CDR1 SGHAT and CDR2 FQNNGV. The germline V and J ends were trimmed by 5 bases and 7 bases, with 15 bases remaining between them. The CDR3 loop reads CASSHQGVENEQFF. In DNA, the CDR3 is TGTGCCAGCAGCCATCAGGGAGTGGAAAATGAGCAGTTCTTC.

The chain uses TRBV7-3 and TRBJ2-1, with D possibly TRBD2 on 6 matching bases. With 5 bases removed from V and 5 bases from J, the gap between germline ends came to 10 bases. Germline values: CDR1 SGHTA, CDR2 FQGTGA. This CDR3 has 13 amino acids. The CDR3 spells CASSAGSNNEQFF. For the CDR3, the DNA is TGTGCCAGCAGCGCGGGGAGTAACAATGAGCAGTTCTTC.

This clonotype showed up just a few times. The CDR3 DNA sequence: TGTGCCGCCAGCCGTGGTGGGTCAGGGGTTTCACCCCTCCACTTT. It yields the protein CAASRGGSGVSPLHF. The chain employs TRBV6-1 and TRBJ1-6; D may be TRBD1 (6 bases). The germline V gene has CDR1 MNHNS and CDR2 SASEGT. The CDR3 has 15 residues. The V end was cut by 11 bases, the J end by 9 bases, with 23 bases between.

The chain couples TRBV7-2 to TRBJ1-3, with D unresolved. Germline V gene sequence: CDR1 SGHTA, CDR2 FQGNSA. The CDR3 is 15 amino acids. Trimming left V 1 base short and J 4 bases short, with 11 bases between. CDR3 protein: CASSLGQGWGNTIYF. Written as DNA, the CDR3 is TGTGCCAGCAGCTTAGGGCAAGGCTGGGGAAACACCATATATTTT.

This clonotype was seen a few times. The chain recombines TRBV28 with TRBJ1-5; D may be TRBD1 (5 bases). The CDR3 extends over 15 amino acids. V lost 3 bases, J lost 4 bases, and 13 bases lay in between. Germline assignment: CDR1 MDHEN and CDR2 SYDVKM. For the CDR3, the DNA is TGTGCCAGCAGTTTTCTCCAGGCAGGGAATCAGCCCCAGCATTTT. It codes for CASSFLQAGNQPQHF.

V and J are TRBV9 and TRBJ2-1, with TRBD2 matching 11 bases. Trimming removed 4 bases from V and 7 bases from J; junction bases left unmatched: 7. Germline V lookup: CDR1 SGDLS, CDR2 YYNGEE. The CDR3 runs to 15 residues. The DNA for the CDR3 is TGTGCCAGCAGCCTAGCGGGAGGAGTGGGGAATGAGCAGTTCTTC. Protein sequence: CASSLAGGVGNEQFF.

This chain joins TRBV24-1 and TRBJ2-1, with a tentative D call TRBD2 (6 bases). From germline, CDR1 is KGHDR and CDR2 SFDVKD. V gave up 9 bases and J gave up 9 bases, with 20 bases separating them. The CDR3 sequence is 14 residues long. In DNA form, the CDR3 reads TGTGCCACCGAAGCCGGGGGTCTAAGCAGTGAGCAGTTCTTC. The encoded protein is CATEAGGLSSEQFF.

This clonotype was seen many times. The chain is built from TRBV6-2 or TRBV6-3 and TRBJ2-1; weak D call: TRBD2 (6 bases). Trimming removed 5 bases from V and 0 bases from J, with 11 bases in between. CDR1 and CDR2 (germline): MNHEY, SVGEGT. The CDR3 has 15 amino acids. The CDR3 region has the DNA TGTGCCAGCAGTGATGGACTAAACTCCTACAATGAGCAGTTCTTC. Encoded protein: CASSDGLNSYNEQFF.

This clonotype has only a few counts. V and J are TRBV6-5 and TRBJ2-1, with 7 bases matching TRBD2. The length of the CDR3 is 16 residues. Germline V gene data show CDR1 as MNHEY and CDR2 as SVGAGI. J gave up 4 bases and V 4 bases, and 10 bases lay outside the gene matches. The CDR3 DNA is TGTGCCAGCAGTTCAGTATCAGCGGGGATATACAATGAGCAGTTCTTC. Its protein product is CASSSVSAGIYNEQFF.

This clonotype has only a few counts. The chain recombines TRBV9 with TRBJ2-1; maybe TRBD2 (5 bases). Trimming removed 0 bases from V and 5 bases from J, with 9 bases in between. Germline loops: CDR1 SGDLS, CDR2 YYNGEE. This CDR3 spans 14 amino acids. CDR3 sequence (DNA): TGTGCCAGCAGCGTAGGCGGGCTGGACAATGAGCAGTTCTTC. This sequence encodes CASSVGGLDNEQFF.

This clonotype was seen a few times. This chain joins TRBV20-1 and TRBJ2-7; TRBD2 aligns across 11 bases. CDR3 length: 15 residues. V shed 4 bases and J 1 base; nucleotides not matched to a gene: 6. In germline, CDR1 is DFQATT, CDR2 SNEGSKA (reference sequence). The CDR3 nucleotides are TGCAGTGCTAAAGACGGACTAGCGGGTTCCTACGAGCAGTACTTC. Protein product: CSAKDGLAGSYEQYF.

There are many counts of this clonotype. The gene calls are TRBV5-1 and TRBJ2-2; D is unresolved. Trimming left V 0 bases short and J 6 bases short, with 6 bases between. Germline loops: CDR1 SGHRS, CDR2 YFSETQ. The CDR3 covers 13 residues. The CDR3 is CASSLAQAGELFF. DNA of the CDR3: TGCGCCAGCAGCTTGGCCCAGGCCGGGGAGCTGTTTTTT.